These T cell receptor beta chains were read from a single sample in a study of blood T cell repertoires in COVID-19. Profiling relied on immunoSEQ multiplex PCR, and the TCRdb table lists in-frame clones only, not all of them. The profile shows more than 300,000 clones, roughly 90% of them singletons. Specimen: PBMCs or T cells enriched from blood (not recorded which). Receptors were obtained from a woman younger than 45 who had been exposed to COVID-19. The CDR3 runs from the conserved cysteine through the conserved F or W. The order of the fields is D gene, clone size, J gene, V gene, CDR3 protein, CDR3 DNA. The D gene is left open where the match is weak. Clone size is shown for a subset of rows, as once, few, many or a class of expanded clone.

TRBD1,NA,TRBJ1-1,TRBV18,CASSPWATGTGGRTEAFF,TGTGCCAGCTCACCATGGGCCACCGGGACAGGGGGCAGGACTGAAGCTTTCTTT
NA,NA,TRBJ2-1,TRBV6-5,CASSRGGAGNNEQFF,TGTGCCAGCAGCCGAGGTGGAGCGGGCAACAATGAGCAGTTCTTC
TRBD2,once,TRBJ2-3,TRBV7-3,CASSPSGGSTDTQYF,TGTGCCAGCAGCCCTAGCGGGGGAAGCACAGATACGCAGTATTTT
TRBD2,NA,TRBJ2-1,TRBV4-3,CASSRWRGGYNEQFF,TGCGCCAGCAGCCGCTGGCGGGGGGGGTACAATGAGCAGTTCTTC
TRBD1,NA,TRBJ1-5,TRBV6-1,CASSEEAYSGTGINQPQHF,TGTGCCAGCAGTGAAGAGGCTTATTCCGGGACAGGGATCAATCAGCCCCAGCATTTT
TRBD1,NA,TRBJ1-1,TRBV3-1/TRBV3-2,CASSLGQGNEAFF,TGTGCCAGCAGCCTAGGACAGGGGAATGAAGCTTTCTTT
TRBD2,NA,TRBJ2-1,TRBV4-1,CASSQDTTSGGASYNEQFF,TGCGCCAGCAGCCAAGATACGACTAGCGGGGGCGCCTCCTACAATGAGCAGTTCTTC
NA,NA,TRBJ2-1,TRBV5-6,CASSLAWYGYNEQFF,TGTGCCAGCAGCTTGGCCTGGTACGGTTACAATGAGCAGTTCTTC
TRBD1,NA,TRBJ1-4,TRBV19,CASSILGQGDEKLFF,TGTGCCAGTAGTATACTGGGACAGGGTGATGAAAAACTGTTTTTT
NA,NA,TRBJ1-2,TRBV19,CASSIGQGRGGYTF,TGTGCCAGTAGTATAGGCCAGGGTCGTGGCGGCTACACCTTC
NA,NA,TRBJ1-6,TRBV27,CASSPLMGLKASPLHF,TGTGCCAGCAGTCCCCTGATGGGGCTAAAGGCTTCACCCCTCCACTTT
NA,NA,TRBJ1-1,TRBV5-4,CASSLDSYGTEAFF,TGTGCCAGCAGCTTGGACAGTTACGGCACTGAAGCTTTCTTT
NA,NA,TRBJ1-1,TRBV18,CASSRGTFNTEAFF,TGTGCCAGCTCCCGAGGGACTTTCAACACTGAAGCTTTCTTT
NA,NA,TRBJ2-3,TRBV2,CASREGPRFPDTQYF,TGTGCCAGCAGGGAAGGTCCTAGGTTCCCAGATACGCAGTATTTT
NA,once,TRBJ1-1,TRBV6-5,CASTKNTEAFF,TGTGCCAGCACCAAAAACACTGAAGCTTTCTTT
NA,NA,TRBJ2-7,TRBV5-1,CASSTGRDSSYEQYF,TGCGCCAGCAGCACCGGGAGGGACAGCTCCTACGAGCAGTACTTC
TRBD2,NA,TRBJ2-1,TRBV4-1,CASSQDAGGANEQFF,TGCGCCAGCAGCCAGGATGCCGGGGGGGCTAATGAGCAGTTCTTC
NA,NA,TRBJ1-5,TRBV18,CATSPTRGFDQPQHF,TGTGCCACCTCTCCAACCAGGGGATTTGATCAGCCCCAGCATTTT
TRBD2,NA,TRBJ2-5,TRBV24-1,CATSDYNSGGAETQYF,TGTGCCACCAGTGATTATAATAGCGGGGGGGCTGAGACCCAGTACTTC
TRBD2,NA,TRBJ2-7,TRBV7-9,CASSSLTPGLAYEQYF,TGTGCCAGCAGTTCCTTAACTCCGGGACTAGCCTACGAGCAGTACTTC
TRBD1,NA,TRBJ1-5,TRBV19,CASSSYPGTGRSNQPQHF,TGTGCCAGTAGTAGTTACCCCGGGACAGGGAGGAGCAATCAGCCCCAGCATTTT
NA,NA,TRBJ1-3,TRBV9,CASSPSGGAHGNTIYF,TGTGCCAGCAGCCCTTCGGGGGGGGCGCATGGAAACACCATATATTTT
NA,NA,TRBJ1-6,TRBV5-1,CASSLGGADNNSPLHF,TGCGCCAGCAGCTTGGGCGGGGCAGATAATAATTCACCCCTCCACTTT
TRBD2,NA,TRBJ2-1,TRBV4-1,CASSQAPTSGGAVGEQFF,TGCGCCAGCAGCCAGGCACCTACTAGCGGGGGGGCCGTTGGTGAGCAGTTCTTC
TRBD1,NA,TRBJ1-2,TRBV11-1,CASSSQGVRASYTF,TGTGCCAGCAGCTCGCAGGGGGTTCGGGCAAGCTACACCTTC
TRBD1,NA,TRBJ2-7,TRBV5-1,CASSLGTGKNYEQYF,TGCGCCAGCAGCTTGGGGACAGGGAAAAACTACGAGCAGTACTTC
NA,NA,TRBJ1-1,TRBV2,CASSGQPNTEAFF,TGTGCCAGCAGCGGACAGCCGAACACTGAAGCTTTCTTT
NA,few,TRBJ2-1,TRBV9,CASSVGLSSYNEQFF,TGTGCCAGCAGCGTAGGACTCAGCTCCTACAATGAGCAGTTCTTC
NA,once,TRBJ1-2,TRBV12-3/TRBV12-4,CASSQHALYGYTF,TGTGCCAGCAGCCAACATGCCCTCTATGGCTACACCTTC
NA,NA,TRBJ1-6,TRBV4-1,CASSSRPLTVDNSPLHF,TGCGCCAGCAGCTCCCGACCGTTAACAGTCGATAATTCACCCCTCCACTTT
TRBD1,NA,TRBJ1-5,TRBV15,CATTADRVNQPQHF,TGTGCCACCACCGCGGACAGGGTCAATCAGCCCCAGCATTTT
TRBD1,NA,TRBJ2-3,TRBV5-5,CASSLVGQSTDTQYF,TGTGCCAGCAGCTTGGTGGGACAGAGCACAGATACGCAGTATTTT
TRBD1,NA,TRBJ1-1,TRBV5-6,CASSQGTGNTEAFF,TGTGCCAGCAGCCAGGGGACAGGGAATACTGAAGCTTTCTTT